The sequence of this T cell receptor (beta chain) was determined in a study of OX40 agonist ivuxolimab in advanced cancers. Study background: Patients received ivuxolimab, an intravenous treatment, every 2 weeks at 0.01 to 10 mg/kg.

Assay: immunoSEQ multiplex PCR; the TCRdb copy retains only in-frame clones and omits some. The profile shows tens of thousands of clones, roughly four fifths of them singletons. CDR1 is MNHNS and CDR2 is SASEGT in the germline V gene. This CDR3 has 16 residues. V trimming: 3 bases; J trimming: 1 base; junction bases outside the gene matches: 6. Regarding this clone: Its cognate antigen is unknown.

General study results and limits: Among expanded peripheral T cells, antigen specificity went undetermined.

Blood sampling was done at baseline, cycle 4 day 1, and cycle 7 day 1. The starting material was CD4+ or CD8+ T cells sorted from blood, obtained in a trial of the OX40 agonist ivuxolimab. V and J are TRBV6-1 and TRBJ1-2; 9 nucleotides agree with TRBD1. The TCR originated in an adult with an advanced solid tumor such as melanoma, head and neck, liver or kidney cancer. The CDR3 sequence is CASSDDRQGGNYGYTF. CDR3 in DNA: TGTGCCAGCAGTGATGATCGACAGGGGGGTAACTATGGCTACACCTTC.